Below are 25 T cell receptor beta chains sequenced from a single sample in a study of CD8 T cells in Susac syndrome. Random hexamers were used to reverse transcribe an amount of about 0.5 to 1 ug RNA. TCRdb called the immunoSEQ multiplex PCR reads again in MiXCR, with one record for every CDR3 protein. The profile covers roughly 400,000 distinct CDR3 sequences, with roughly 85% appearing a single time and about 0.12% taken by the ten largest. Material: CD8+ T cells from PBMCs. These receptors came from a human donor with multiple sclerosis.

The J gene is TRBJ1-1, the V gene TRBV19; TRBD1 might be the D (5 bases). Between the trimmed V and J ends, which lost 9 bases and 3 bases, there was a span of 26 bases. Looked up from germline, CDR1 is LNHDA and CDR2 is SQIVND (reference sequence). This CDR3 contains 17 residues. CDR3 loop: CASPPGSSFLGHTEAFF. CDR3 sequence (DNA): TGTGCCAGCCCCCCGGGCTCTTCGTTTTTGGGGCACACTGAAGCTTTCTTT.

The chain combines TRBV7-9 with TRBJ2-7; tentatively, D is TRBD2 (6 bases). V lost 4 bases and J lost 3, with 13 bases in between. The CDR3 contains 14 residues. CDR1 SEHNR and CDR2 FQNEAQ come from the germline V gene (reference sequence). The CDR3 region is CASSSPGEGYEQYF. In DNA, the CDR3 is TGTGCCAGCAGCTCCCCGGGGGAAGGCTACGAGCAGTACTTC.

V gene TRBV11-2 combines with J gene TRBJ2-1; tentative D call: TRBD2 (6 bases). CDR1 and CDR2 (germline): SGHAT, FQNNGV. V was clipped by 4 bases and J by 9 bases, with 13 bases between them. The length of the CDR3 is 13 residues. The CDR3 reads CASSWAREVEQFF. The CDR3 bases are TGTGCCAGCAGCTGGGCCAGGGAGGTTGAGCAGTTCTTC.

The chain joins TRBV5-8 to TRBJ2-2; 9 bases are a match to TRBD2. The junction had 13 bases not matched to a gene; V was cut back by 4 bases and J by 0 bases. Per germline, CDR1 SGHTS and CDR2 YDEGEE. The CDR3 loop spans 19 amino acids. The CDR3 DNA is TGTGCCAGCAGCAACGACGGACTAGCGAAACAAACGAACACCGGGGAGCTGTTTTTT. It codes for CASSNDGLAKQTNTGELFF.

V usage is TRBV15 and J usage is TRBJ2-4; D gene ambiguous. Per the germline V gene, CDR1 is LNHNV and CDR2 is YYDKDF (reference sequence). Trimming pared 5 bases from V and 2 bases from J, leaving 13 bases between. The CDR3 is 15 residues long. CDR3 amino acids: CATSPNLGPKNIQYF. The CDR3 DNA is TGTGCCACCAGCCCCAATCTTGGACCCAAAAACATTCAGTACTTC.

The rearrangement joins TRBV28 to TRBJ2-7; maybe TRBD1 (8 bases). The CDR3 consists of 14 residues. Germline V gives CDR1 MDHEN, CDR2 SYDVKM. V was trimmed by 6 bases and J by 5 bases, leaving 17 bases between them. The CDR3 is CASSQTGGEDEQYF. The CDR3 region has the DNA TGTGCCAGCAGCCAAACAGGGGGGGAGGACGAGCAGTACTTC. Supplemented by reference TRBV28 and TRBJ2-7, the full variable domain reads DVKVTQSSRYLVKRTGEKVFLECVQDMDHENMFWYRQDPGLGLRLIYFSYDVKMKEKGDIPEGYSVSREKKERFSLILESASTNQTSMYLCASSQTGGEDEQYFGPGTRLTVT.

This clonotype was counted once. J is TRBJ1-4 and V is TRBV12-3 or TRBV12-4; D gene ambiguous. The V gene lost 5 bases and the J gene lost 6 bases, with 10 bases spanning the gap. There are 13 residues in the CDR3. DNA of the CDR3: TGTGCCAGCAGTCCCCATTACGATGAAAAACTGTTTTTT. Its protein is CASSPHYDEKLFF.

The chain couples TRBV7-9 to TRBJ2-1; 11 nucleotides agree with TRBD1. Germline V gene sequence: CDR1 SEHNR, CDR2 FQNEAQ (reference sequence). The CDR3 runs 17 residues. Unmatched junction bases numbered 9, after V lost 5 bases and J lost 3 bases. The CDR3 DNA is TGTGCCAGCAGCGGGCGGACAGGGGGCCTCGACTACAATGAGCAGTTCTTC. Its translation: CASSGRTGGLDYNEQFF.

V and J are TRBV20-1 and TRBJ2-3; 8 bases are shared with TRBD2. CDR3 length: 17 amino acids. Per germline, CDR1 DFQATT and CDR2 SNEGSKA (reference sequence). The junction had 10 bases not matched to a gene; V was cut back by 0 bases and J by 2 bases. The CDR3 DNA sequence: TGCAGTGCTAGAGAGGCGGGAGGCCCCTATTACACAGATACGCAGTATTTT. As protein: CSAREAGGPYYTDTQYF.

This chain uses TRBV29-1 with TRBJ2-5; TRBD1 agrees at 7 bases. The DNA matches TRBJ2-7 better at its end, which makes the J call doubtful. CDR3 size: 15 residues. CDR1 and CDR2 from the germline V gene are SQVTM and ANQGSEA. The CDR3 DNA reads as TGCAGCGTTGAGACCATAGGGGGCGAGACTTACGAGCAGTACTTC. Amino acid sequence: CSVETIGGETYEQYF.

The chain carries TRBV28 and TRBJ2-2, with 7 bases identical to TRBD1. Germline V lookup: CDR1 MDHEN, CDR2 SYDVKM. There are 19 residues in the CDR3. V was clipped by 2 bases and J by 1 base; unmatched bases: 13. The CDR3 coding sequence is TGTGCCAGCAGTTTAAGACAGGGTAATTTAGCCATGAACACCGGGGAGCTGTTTTTT. Protein sequence: CASSLRQGNLAMNTGELFF.

The V and J genes are TRBV20-1 and TRBJ2-1; D ambiguous. The CDR3 consists of 12 residues. V was shortened by 0 bases and J by 9 bases, with 9 bases between the two germline ends. Germline CDR1 reads DFQATT; CDR2 reads SNEGSKA (reference sequence). The CDR3 spells CSARDFGFEQFF. Written as DNA, the CDR3 is TGCAGTGCTAGAGATTTTGGGTTTGAGCAGTTCTTC.

The V call is TRBV28, the J call TRBJ2-1, with D unresolved. V lost 2 bases, J lost 7 bases, and 9 bases lay in between. The length of the CDR3 is 13 residues. Germline V gene sequence: CDR1 MDHEN, CDR2 SYDVKM. CDR3 protein: CASSLMAANEQFF. The CDR3 coding sequence is TGTGCCAGCAGTTTAATGGCAGCAAATGAGCAGTTCTTC.

This chain links TRBV27 with TRBJ1-1, with D hard to call. Germline V CDR1 and CDR2: MNHEY, SMNVEV (reference sequence). This CDR3 has 16 residues. V shed 0 bases and J shed 4 bases, with 15 bases lying between them. CDR3 amino acids: CASSLSLNSFGTEAFF. The CDR3 bases are TGTGCCAGCAGTTTATCCCTTAACAGCTTTGGCACTGAAGCTTTCTTT.

The chain recombines TRBV6-6 with TRBJ2-1; D not certain. This CDR3 has 13 amino acids. CDR1 and CDR2 (germline): MNHNY, SVGAGI (reference sequence). The ends were cut back, 2 bases at V and 6 bases at J, with 8 bases in the middle. This CDR3 is CASSYEELNEQFF. The DNA of the CDR3 is TGTGCCAGCAGTTACGAGGAACTCAATGAGCAGTTCTTC.

V usage is TRBV2 and J usage is TRBJ2-7; D possibly corresponds to TRBD1 (6 bases). The CDR3 extends over 13 amino acids. Germline loops: CDR1 SNHLY, CDR2 FYNNEI. The V end was cut by 4 bases, the J end by 3 bases, with 10 bases between. The CDR3 protein is CASSGSGDYEQYF. CDR3 DNA: TGTGCCAGCAGTGGCTCAGGGGACTACGAGCAGTACTTC.

The genes are TRBV29-1 and TRBJ1-2; possibly TRBD1 for D (5 bases). The CDR3 sequence is 15 residues long. Deletions cut 2 bases from V and 3 bases from J, with 16 bases between. Germline loops: CDR1 SQVTM, CDR2 ANQGSEA. The CDR3 region is CSVEYFSTAYYGYTF. CDR3 nucleotide sequence: TGCAGCGTTGAATACTTTTCGACAGCATACTATGGCTACACCTTC.

V usage is TRBV29-1 and J usage is TRBJ1-1; weak D call: TRBD1 (6 bases). This CDR3 region has 12 residues. Looked up from germline, CDR1 is SQVTM and CDR2 is ANQGSEA. V lost 2 bases and J lost 8, with 12 bases in between. The CDR3 sequence is CSVETGQPEAFF. CDR3 nucleotide sequence: TGCAGCGTTGAAACCGGACAGCCCGAAGCTTTCTTT.

A single count supports this clonotype. V usage is TRBV27 and J usage is TRBJ2-7; 9 positions match TRBD1. CDR3 length equals 12 residues. With V trimmed by 7 bases and J by 4 bases, 2 bases remained unmatched. Germline V gene data show CDR1 as MNHEY and CDR2 as SMNVEV (reference sequence). The CDR3 bases are TGTGCCAGCATCGGGACAGGGTACGAGCAGTACTTC. Translating it yields CASIGTGYEQYF.

The V and J genes are TRBV5-1 and TRBJ2-1; possible D gene TRBD2, 7 bases. CDR1 SGHRS and CDR2 YFSETQ come from the germline V gene. The CDR3 contains 17 residues. Trimming removed 1 base at V and 0 bases at J, with 14 bases between. CDR3: CASSLWKGGTSYNEQFF. The DNA of the CDR3 is TGCGCCAGCAGCTTGTGGAAGGGGGGGACCTCCTACAATGAGCAGTTCTTC. Full variable domain (outside the CDR3, taken from reference TRBV5-1 and TRBJ2-1): KAGVTQTPRYLIKTRGQQVTLSCSPISGHRSVSWYQQTPGQGLQFLFEYFSETQRNKGNFPGRFSGRQFSNSRSEMNVSTLELGDSALYLCASSLWKGGTSYNEQFFGPGTRLTVL.

This clonotype is a singleton in its sample. The chain is built from TRBV5-4 and TRBJ1-4; 7 bases are shared with TRBD1. CDR1 SGHNT and CDR2 YYREEE come from the germline V gene (reference sequence). The CDR3 length is 15 residues. J gave up 5 bases and V 4 bases, and 8 bases lay outside the gene matches. CDR3 DNA sequence: TGTGCCAGCAGCATATGGACAGGAGAGAATGAAAAACTGTTTTTT. It codes for CASSIWTGENEKLFF.

The chain is built from TRBV20-1 and TRBJ2-7, with D hard to call. CDR1 DFQATT and CDR2 SNEGSKA come from the germline V gene (reference sequence). Trimming cost V 0 bases and J 0 bases, with 9 bases left between them. This CDR3 is built from 14 residues. The DNA for the CDR3 is TGCAGTGCTAGAGATACGACCACCTCCTACGAGCAGTACTTC. Protein: CSARDTTTSYEQYF.

The chain carries TRBV14 and TRBJ1-2; 7 bases are shared with TRBD1. The germline V gene has CDR1 SGHDN and CDR2 FVKESK. Trimming removed 3 bases from V and 2 bases from J; junction bases left unmatched: 0. The CDR3 has 13 residues. The CDR3 sequence: CASSQGQNYGYTF. CDR3 DNA: TGTGCCAGCAGCCAGGGACAGAACTATGGCTACACCTTC.

In DNA form, the CDR3 reads TGTGCCAGCAGTGAATTTGCAGATACGCAGTATTTT. Its protein is CASSEFADTQYF. V gene TRBV25-1 combines with J gene TRBJ2-3; D is ambiguous. The CDR3 is 12 residues long. CDR1 is MGHDK and CDR2 is SYGVNS in the germline V gene. Trimming removed 1 base at V and 4 bases at J, with 3 bases between.

V and J are TRBV4-1 and TRBJ2-1; no clear D gene. The CDR3 totals 11 residues. Between the trimmed V and J ends, which lost 2 bases and 10 bases, there was a span of 6 bases. Germline CDR1 is MGHRA and CDR2 is YSYEKL. CDR3 DNA sequence: TGCGCCAGCAGCCAAAATAGAGAGCAGTTCTTC. Protein: CASSQNREQFF.